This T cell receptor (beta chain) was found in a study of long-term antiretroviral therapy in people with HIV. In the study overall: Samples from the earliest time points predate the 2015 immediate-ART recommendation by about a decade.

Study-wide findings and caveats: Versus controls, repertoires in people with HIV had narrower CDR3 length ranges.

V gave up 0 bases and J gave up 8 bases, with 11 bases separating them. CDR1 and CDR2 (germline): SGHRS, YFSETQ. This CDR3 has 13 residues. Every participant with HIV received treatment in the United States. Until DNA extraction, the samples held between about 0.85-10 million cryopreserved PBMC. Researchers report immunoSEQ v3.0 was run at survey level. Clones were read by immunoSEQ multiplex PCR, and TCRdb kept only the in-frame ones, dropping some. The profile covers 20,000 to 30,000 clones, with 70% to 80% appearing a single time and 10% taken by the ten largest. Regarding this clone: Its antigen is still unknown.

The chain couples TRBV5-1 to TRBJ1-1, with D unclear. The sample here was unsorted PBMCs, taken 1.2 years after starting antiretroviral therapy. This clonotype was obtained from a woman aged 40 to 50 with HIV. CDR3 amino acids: CASSLGPGMEAFF. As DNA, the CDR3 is TGCGCCAGCAGCTTGGGTCCCGGGATGGAAGCTTTCTTT.